The 25 T cell receptor beta chains reported below all come from one sample, sequenced in a study of shared clonotypes between healthy human individuals. Some clones are missing from TCRdb's copy, which holds only in-frame ones; the method was immunoSEQ multiplex PCR. Found here are millions of clones, around nine tenths of them singletons; the top ten hold around 0.15%. The sample consisted of naive CD4+ T cells sorted from blood. Noted subset: CD45RA+ positively selected. These receptors were taken from a man aged 18 to 29 in good health.

The chain links TRBV7-2 to TRBJ2-1; tentatively, D is TRBD2 (7 bases). This CDR3 is built from 16 residues. V gave up 2 bases and J gave up 5 bases, with 16 bases separating them. From germline, CDR1 is SGHTA and CDR2 FQGNSA. The DNA for the CDR3 is TGTGCCAGCAGCTTAAAGTTCGGGGGGCCAAACAATGAGCAGTTCTTC. It is translated as CASSLKFGGPNNEQFF.

Concerning this clone itself: At the DNA level, this CDR3 is encoded by other sequences in the same sample as well. The chain couples TRBV9 to TRBJ1-6; TRBD1 might be the D (6 bases). Germline assignment: CDR1 SGDLS and CDR2 YYNGEE. V lost 0 bases and J 10 bases, leaving 11 bases between the germline ends. The CDR3 contains 14 residues. The CDR3 is CASSVEQGGSPLHF. CDR3 nucleotides: TGTGCCAGCAGCGTAGAACAGGGTGGGTCACCCCTCCACTTT. The full variable domain, with the rest looked up from reference TRBV9 and TRBJ1-6, is DSGVTQTPKHLITATGQRVTLRCSPRSGDLSVYWYQQSLDQGLQFLIQYYNGEERAKGNILERFSAQQFPDLHSELNLSSLELGDSALYFCASSVEQGGSPLHFGNGTRLTVT.

CDR3 sequence (DNA): TGTGCCAGTAGTAGGGCCCTGACAGGCGGCACTGAAGCTTTCTTT. It encodes CASSRALTGGTEAFF. The chain uses TRBV19 and TRBJ1-1; D may be TRBD1 (6 bases). CDR1 LNHDA and CDR2 SQIVND come from the germline V gene (reference sequence). This CDR3 contains 15 residues. V shed 4 bases and J shed 4 bases, with 16 bases lying between them.

The chain employs TRBV27 and TRBJ2-1, with TRBD2 matching 8 bases. J gave up 9 bases and V 6 bases, and 13 bases lay outside the gene matches. Germline V lookup: CDR1 MNHEY, CDR2 SMNVEV (reference sequence). This CDR3 is built from 15 residues. The chain's CDR3 is CASSPLAGPTSEQFF. The CDR3 nucleotides read TGTGCCAGCAGCCCCCTAGCGGGCCCAACAAGTGAGCAGTTCTTC.

The J gene is TRBJ2-5, the V gene TRBV10-3; D remains unclear. Trimming removed 6 bases from V and 5 bases from J, with 13 bases in between. The CDR3 covers 13 residues. Germline V gives CDR1 ENHRY, CDR2 SYGVKD. CDR3: CAIREAPWETQYF. The CDR3 DNA reads as TGTGCCATCAGGGAAGCGCCCTGGGAGACCCAGTACTTC.

This clone was found once. The chain employs TRBV5-4 and TRBJ1-2; 8 positions agree with TRBD1. This CDR3 spans 13 amino acids. Germline V gives CDR1 SGHNT, CDR2 YYREEE (reference sequence). J lost 6 bases, V lost 4 bases, and 5 bases had no gene match. The CDR3 spells CASSQTGVDGYTF. The CDR3 DNA reads TGTGCCAGCAGCCAGACAGGGGTTGATGGCTACACCTTC.

Details on this clone: The sample holds other DNA sequences that translate to the same CDR3. V usage is TRBV18 and J usage is TRBJ1-1; D gene ambiguous. Between the trimmed V and J ends, which lost 0 bases and 0 bases, there was a span of 8 bases. The CDR3 length is 15 residues. Germline CDR1 and CDR2: KGHSH and LQKENI. Here the CDR3 reads CASSPPGRMNTEAFF. The DNA of the CDR3 is TGTGCCAGCTCACCACCGGGCAGGATGAACACTGAAGCTTTCTTT.

Only a few counts were recorded for this clone. The chain has TRBV10-3 and TRBJ1-1; D is perhaps TRBD1 (6 bases). The V gene lost 3 bases and the J gene lost 5 bases, with 13 bases spanning the gap. This CDR3 has 14 amino acids. The germline V gene encodes CDR1 ENHRY and CDR2 SYGVKD. CDR3 amino acids: CAISDRVRGTEAFF. The CDR3 coding sequence is TGTGCCATCAGTGACAGGGTAAGGGGGACTGAAGCTTTCTTT.

J is TRBJ2-3 and V is TRBV10-2; D is possibly TRBD2 (6 bases). The CDR3 covers 17 residues. From germline, CDR1 is WSHSY and CDR2 SAAADI. V was pared by 3 bases and J by 0 bases, with 16 bases between. The CDR3 DNA follows: TGCGCCAGCAGTGATCGGGACTCCTTTTGGAGCACAGATACGCAGTATTTT. Translating it yields CASSDRDSFWSTDTQYF.

This clone has only one observation. This chain links TRBV6-1 with TRBJ1-5; D gene ambiguous. V was shortened by 0 bases and J by 3 bases, with 9 bases between the two germline ends. Germline V gene lookup returns CDR1 MNHNS and CDR2 SASEGT. CDR3 length: 15 residues. The CDR3 is CASSEALIYNQPQHF. CDR3 in DNA: TGTGCCAGCAGTGAAGCGTTAATCTACAATCAGCCCCAGCATTTT.

This rearrangement joins TRBV10-1 to TRBJ1-3, with D uncertain. Between the trimmed V and J ends, which lost 3 bases and 0 bases, there was a span of 15 bases. The CDR3 runs to 17 residues. CDR1 and CDR2 from the germline V gene are WNHNN and SYGVQD (reference sequence). The CDR3 spells CASSEFFGVSSGNTIYF. The CDR3 DNA reads as TGCGCCAGCAGTGAATTCTTCGGTGTGAGCTCTGGAAACACCATATATTTT.

This clone was detected once. The CDR3 nucleotides are TGTGCCAGCAGGAGAGACTATGGCTACACCTTC. It is translated as CASRRDYGYTF. The chain is built from TRBV5-6 and TRBJ1-2, with D hard to call. The CDR3 is made up of 11 amino acids. Per germline, CDR1 SGHDT and CDR2 YYEEEE. V lost 5 bases and J lost 3, with 5 bases in between.

This sequence joins TRBV11-2 and TRBJ2-5, with 9 bases that match TRBD2. CDR3 length: 14 residues. Germline values: CDR1 SGHAT, CDR2 FQNNGV. V lost 3 bases and J lost 6; bases outside the gene matches: 5. CDR3 region: CASSFGGRAKTQYF. The DNA of the CDR3 is TGTGCCAGCAGCTTCGGCGGGAGGGCAAAGACCCAGTACTTC.

The rearrangement joins TRBV6-5 to TRBJ1-1, with D perhaps matching TRBD1 (6 bases). V gave up 7 bases and J gave up 8 bases, with 17 bases separating them. The CDR3 runs 13 residues. Germline V gene sequence: CDR1 MNHEY, CDR2 SVGAGI. CDR3 DNA sequence: TGTGCCAGCACTCTACAGGGCTCGGGGGAAGCTTTCTTT. Amino acid sequence: CASTLQGSGEAFF.

On this clone: Other DNA variants within this sample encode the same CDR3. The chain recombines TRBV5-1 with TRBJ2-5; D gene uncertain. The CDR3 is 14 residues long. The germline V gene encodes CDR1 SGHRS and CDR2 YFSETQ. V lost 0 bases, J lost 2 bases, and 8 bases lay in between. The CDR3 is CASSLVVGQETQYF. CDR3 coding DNA: TGCGCCAGCAGCTTGGTGGTAGGTCAAGAGACCCAGTACTTC.

The chain uses TRBV13 and TRBJ2-5; 10 bases fit TRBD2. The CDR3 sequence is 15 residues long. Germline loops: CDR1 PRHDT, CDR2 FYEKMQ (reference sequence). V shed 5 bases and J 7 bases; nucleotides not matched to a gene: 10. Written as DNA, the CDR3 is TGTGCCAGCAGCCTCCAGCGGGAGGGCCTCTGGACCCAGTACTTC. Its protein product is CASSLQREGLWTQYF.

The chain carries TRBV5-4 and TRBJ1-3; D perhaps matches TRBD1 (5 bases). Germline V CDR1 and CDR2: SGHNT, YYREEE (reference sequence). The CDR3 length is 16 residues. V lost 2 bases to trimming and J lost 4 bases, with 16 bases between them. The CDR3 region is CASSFGGVLFGNTIYF. The CDR3 DNA sequence: TGTGCCAGCAGCTTTGGGGGGGTCCTATTCGGAAACACCATATATTTT.

The rearrangement uses TRBV28 and TRBJ2-5, with D perhaps TRBD2 (6 bases). Trimming pared 6 bases from V and 3 bases from J, leaving 20 bases between. CDR1 and CDR2 (germline): MDHEN, SYDVKM. The CDR3 sequence is 16 residues long. The CDR3 nucleotides are TGTGCCAGCAGCTCCTTCTCCGGGACTCCAAAAGAGACCCAGTACTTC. It yields the protein CASSSFSGTPKETQYF.

As concerns this clone: Additional DNA sequences in this sample encode the identical CDR3. The V and J genes are TRBV6-5 and TRBJ2-4; tentative D call: TRBD2 (6 bases). Trimming left V 4 bases short and J 0 bases short, with 10 bases between. Germline values: CDR1 MNHEY, CDR2 SVGAGI. This CDR3 spans 15 amino acids. This CDR3 reads CASSSGSLAKNIQYF. The CDR3 region has the DNA TGTGCCAGCAGTTCCGGGAGTCTAGCCAAAAACATTCAGTACTTC.

The V call is TRBV11-2, the J call TRBJ2-7; 9 bases agree with TRBD1. Trimming removed 1 base from V and 3 bases from J; junction bases left unmatched: 7. The CDR3 covers 16 residues. The germline V gene encodes CDR1 SGHAT and CDR2 FQNNGV. The chain's CDR3 is CASSLVLGTGRYEQYF. DNA for the CDR3: TGTGCCAGCAGCTTAGTGTTGGGGACAGGGCGCTACGAGCAGTACTTC.

The table lists this clone with a few counts. Other DNA variants within this sample encode the same CDR3. The CDR3 reads CASSLTSTDTQYF. DNA for the CDR3: TGTGCCAGCAGCTTAACTAGCACAGATACGCAGTATTTT. This sequence joins TRBV5-4 and TRBJ2-3; D is ambiguous. The CDR3 is made up of 13 amino acids. The V end lost 2 bases, the J end lost 0 bases, and 4 bases lay between the germline ends. CDR1 is SGHNT, CDR2 YYREEE, per germline (reference sequence).

A remark on this clone: A junction end diverges from the germline sequence, so it may reflect a read error. V gene TRBV15 combines with J gene TRBJ2-1, with D tentatively TRBD1 (5 bases). The CDR3 totals 13 residues. CDR1 LNHNV and CDR2 YYDKDF come from the germline V gene (reference sequence). CDR3 sequence: CATSRDTQGYRIF. The CDR3, as DNA: TGTGCCACCAGCAGAGATACCCAGGGTTACCGTATCTTC. The full variable domain, with the rest looked up from reference TRBV15 and TRBJ2-1, is DAMVIQNPRYQVTQFGKPVTLSCSQTLNHNVMYWYQQKSSQAPKLLFHYYDKDFNNEADTPDNFQSRRPNTSFCFLDIRSPGLGDTAMYLCATSRDTQGYRIFGPGTRLTVL.

The CDR3 DNA sequence: TGTGCCAGCAGCGTGGCAGCGGCAACACAAGAGACCCAGTACTTC. This gives the protein CASSVAAATQETQYF. This rearrangement joins TRBV9 to TRBJ2-5; tentatively, D is TRBD2 (5 bases). The CDR3 is 15 residues long. CDR1 is SGDLS and CDR2 is YYNGEE in the germline V gene. V was trimmed by 2 bases and J by 2 bases, leaving 13 bases between them.

V and J are TRBV2 and TRBJ2-3; D perhaps matches TRBD2 (6 bases). With 9 bases removed from V and 2 bases from J, the gap between germline ends came to 12 bases. Germline V gene sequence: CDR1 SNHLY, CDR2 FYNNEI. The CDR3 loop spans 13 amino acids. The CDR3 nucleotides read TGTGCCAGAAGCGGGTCATACACAGATACGCAGTATTTT. Protein sequence: CARSGSYTDTQYF. The complete variable domain, with remaining parts taken from reference TRBV2 and TRBJ2-3, reads EPEVTQTPSHQVTQMGQEVILRCVPISNHLYFYWYRQILGQKVEFLVSFYNNEISEKSEIFDDQFSVERPDGSNFTLKIRSTKLEDSAMYFCARSGSYTDTQYFGPGTRLTVL.

The chain is built from TRBV18 and TRBJ2-1; the D gene is possibly TRBD1 (6 bases). The ends were cut back, 4 bases at V and 6 bases at J, with 13 bases in the middle. CDR3 length equals 14 residues. CDR1 and CDR2 (germline): KGHSH, LQKENI. CDR3: CASSRLTGANEQFF. The DNA for the CDR3 is TGTGCCAGCTCACGGCTGACAGGAGCCAATGAGCAGTTCTTC.